This T cell receptor (beta chain) was retrieved from a study of long-term antiretroviral therapy in people with HIV (dated by TCRdb to the early 2020s). Describing the broader study: The earliest samples were collected approximately a decade before the 2015 WHO recommendation for immediate ART, a period when ART was typically delayed until CD4 counts fell. A retrospective serial study tested whether ART initiation and durable HIV suppression were associated with changes in peripheral blood TRB repertoire composition and diversity. From some 30 adults with confirmed HIV infection, the cohort provided under 200 cryopreserved PBMC samples, gathered serially across a mean of around six years (range 1-12). Of the roughly 30 participants with HIV, about a dozen were female. Test extractions of a monoclonal T-cell line alongside some 35 polyclonal samples showed no cross-contamination during QIAcube processing.

The immunoSEQ hsTCRB v3.0 assay was used at survey level resolution to sequence the TRB variable region. The targeted TRB sequencing depth was about 35,000-55,000 T-cell genomes per sample. An Illumina MiSeq with a v3 150-cycle kit was used to sequence the pooled TRB libraries. The study's processing was this. Repertoire analysis ran in R within a reproducible Nextflow workflow covering QC, data transformation and analysis. LymphoSeq2, an R package for AIRR-Seq data exploration, was used to implement custom analyses. Several samples that produced fewer than 5000 total TRB sequences were removed, so fewer than 200 HIV repertoires were analyzed. Among the roughly 190 retained HIV repertoires, more than 55 were collected before ART initiation and some 130 after ART initiation. Repertoires were downsampled to 5000 TRB nucleotide sequences, with summary statistics averaged over 100 downsampling iterations. Only TRB sequences with CDR3 regions of at least seven amino acids were retained for analysis. A Shannon entropy-derived clonality score and the Gini coefficient were used to measure diversity. In the repertoire networks, any two of the top 5000 CDR3 amino acid sequences were connected whenever the two sequences differed by an edit distance of one. Antigen specificity groups and MHC restriction were predicted for TRB CDR3 amino acid sequences with GLIPH2. To flag known CMV, EBV, HIV or tissue antigen associations, CDR3 amino acid sequences were matched against VDJdb and McPAS-TCR. Pre-ART, post-ART and control groups were compared with Wilcoxon signed-rank tests and Holm-Bonferroni correction. TCRdb carries this immuneACCESS record with in-frame sequences only. Its versions omit some clonotypes, under half of them owing to an unresolved V gene in the studies checked, with the rest unexplained. V and J calls and clone size are copied from that table; D and trimming were computed from the DNA. Counted in this sample were under 15,000 clones; 88% of them appeared once. 22% of the sample lies in the top ten.

Here is what the overall study found, with its caveats: Unsorted PBMC were profiled instead of sorted CD4+ and CD8+ T cells because pre-ART samples had limited cell numbers. The samples span the years 2004 to 2017, and the ART regimens used at that time may not be as effective as current regimens. HIV repertoires had narrower CDR3 length ranges than controls, and the network structure suggested an antigen-experienced repertoire that shifted only slightly toward naive after ART. Since PBMC availability was limited, sequencing covered only the TCR beta chain, with no alpha chain pairing. ART initiation was associated with a significant increase in TRB diversity, but diversity stayed significantly below transplant donor controls even after long-term ART. The repertoire was dominated across all time points by expanded TRB clones identified before ART initiation, although this dominance was seen to fluctuate and to decrease in many PLHIV after ART. Inferences about post-ART repertoire changes are limited because no data were available on ART adherence, viral resistance or therapy changes.

Details on this clone: Its antigen is not yet known. Base qualities are missing; no much larger clone stands one base away.

Inclusive of the bounding cysteine and phenylalanine, the CDR3 is 11 residues long. Only CDR3 DNA remains: 33 bases, in frame from the first base. The germline V gene (reference sequence) specifies MNHNY as CDR1 and SVGAGI as CDR2. V and J are truncated by 5 bases and 7 bases respectively, leaving an intervening sequence of 8 bases. Participants were included only if at least one PBMC sample before ART initiation and at least two post-ART samples were available. Every participant with HIV received treatment in the United States of America. Cryopreserved samples of roughly 0.85-11 million PBMC were thawed and washed before DNA extraction. At the time of the earliest PBMC sample, participants with HIV were aged between about 23 and 55 years. PBMC samples from each participant spanned 1-4 timepoints before ART initiation and 2-8 timepoints after ART initiation, with a median of 7 samples. Serial HIV viral load, CD4+ T-cell count, ART history and demographic data were obtained for every participant. Using a Qiagen kit on a QIAcube, genomic DNA was extracted from unsorted PBMC, with samples processed in batches of 12.

The specimen was unsorted PBMCs, collected 2.1 years after starting antiretroviral therapy. The receptor was isolated from a woman between 35 and 50 years old with HIV. The chain is made from TRBV6-6 and TRBJ1-2, with an unclear D gene assignment. For the CDR3, the sequence is CASSKTGGYTF. The nucleotides read TGTGCCAGCAGTAAAACGGGTGGCTACACCTTC.